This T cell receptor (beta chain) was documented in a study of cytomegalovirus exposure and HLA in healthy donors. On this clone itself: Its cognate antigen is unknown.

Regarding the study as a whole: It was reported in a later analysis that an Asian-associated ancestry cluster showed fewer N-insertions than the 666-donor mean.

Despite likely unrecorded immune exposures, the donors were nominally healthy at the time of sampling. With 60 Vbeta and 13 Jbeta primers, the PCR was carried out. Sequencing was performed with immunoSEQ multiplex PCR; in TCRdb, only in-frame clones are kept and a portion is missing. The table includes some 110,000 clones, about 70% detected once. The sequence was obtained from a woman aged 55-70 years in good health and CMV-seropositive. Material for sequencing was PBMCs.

CDR3 DNA: TGTGCCAGCAGCTTCCCCGGGACTAGCGCAGACAATGAGCAGTTCTTC. Amino acids: CASSFPGTSADNEQFF. This chain uses TRBV7-9 with TRBJ2-1, with TRBD2 matching 10 bases. Germline CDR1 reads SEHNR; CDR2 reads FQNEAQ (reference sequence). This CDR3 contains 16 residues. V trimming: 3 bases; J trimming: 5 bases; junction bases outside the gene matches: 7.